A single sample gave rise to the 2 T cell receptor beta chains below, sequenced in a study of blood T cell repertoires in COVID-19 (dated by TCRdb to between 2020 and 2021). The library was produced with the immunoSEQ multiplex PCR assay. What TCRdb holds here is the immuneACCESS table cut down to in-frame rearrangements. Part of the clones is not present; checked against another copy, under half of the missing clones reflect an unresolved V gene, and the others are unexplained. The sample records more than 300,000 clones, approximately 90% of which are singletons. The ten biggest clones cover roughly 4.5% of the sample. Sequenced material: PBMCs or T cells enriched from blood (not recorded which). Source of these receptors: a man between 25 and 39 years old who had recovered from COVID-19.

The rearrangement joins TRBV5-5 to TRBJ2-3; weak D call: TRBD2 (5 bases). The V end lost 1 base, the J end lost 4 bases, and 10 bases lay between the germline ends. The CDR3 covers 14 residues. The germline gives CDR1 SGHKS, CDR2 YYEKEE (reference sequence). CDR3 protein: CASSLSGNPDTQYF. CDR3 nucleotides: TGTGCCAGCAGCTTGTCGGGAAACCCAGATACGCAGTATTTT.

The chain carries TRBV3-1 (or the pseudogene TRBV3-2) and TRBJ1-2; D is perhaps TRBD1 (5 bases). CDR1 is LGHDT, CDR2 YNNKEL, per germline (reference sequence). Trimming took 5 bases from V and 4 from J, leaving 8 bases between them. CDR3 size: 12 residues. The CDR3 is CASSRGTYGYTF. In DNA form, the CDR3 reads TGTGCCAGCAGCAGGGGCACCTATGGCTACACCTTC.